This TCR beta chain appears in the sequencing data of a study of blood T cell repertoires in COVID-19. Looking at the study overall: Samples came from the United States, Italy and Spain, spanning acute and convalescent COVID-19. Nucleic acid was either cDNA or gDNA, and it came from T cells, B-cell-depleted T cells, or PBMCs.

Per the original methods: It was from reference gene primer amplification that nucleated cell counts were estimated. Assay: immunoSEQ multiplex PCR; the TCRdb copy retains only in-frame clones and omits some. Clone size and V and J calls were adopted from that table, with D and trimming inferred from the DNA. Here the sample spans 230,000 or so clones, around 84% being singletons. The sequencing input was peripheral blood. The sequence was obtained from a woman between 40 and 55 years old who had recovered from COVID-19.

CDR3 in DNA: TGTGCCAGCAGTTACACGACAGGCAACTATCAGCCCCAGCATTTT. This codes for CASSYTTGNYQPQHF. The rearrangement joins TRBV6-6 to TRBJ1-5; D is possibly TRBD1 (6 bases). The CDR3 loop spans 15 amino acids. V shed 2 bases and J shed 5 bases, with 13 bases lying between them. The germline CDR1 and CDR2 sequences are MNHNY and SVGAGI (reference sequence).